Listed below are T cell receptor beta chains from one sample, sequenced in a study of cytomegalovirus exposure and HLA in healthy donors. Measured with immunoSEQ multiplex PCR; TCRdb has only the in-frame clones, and not every one. The table lists about 120,000 clones, 70% to 75% of them singletons, with approximately 4.1% in the top ten. The sample was PBMCs. The receptor set was obtained from a woman aged 40-49 years in good health and CMV-seronegative. CDR3s include the opening cysteine and the closing phenylalanine or tryptophan. D genes are given only for firm matches. Only part of the rows carry a size: once, few, many, or a class if the clone is expanded.

d_call: .; j_call: TRBJ2-1; clone_size: .; v_call: TRBV5-5; cdr3_aa: CASSSPGLAFNEQFF; cdr3_nt: TGTGCCAGCAGCTCCCCAGGTCTAGCGTTCAATGAGCAGTTCTTC
d_call: .; j_call: TRBJ2-3; clone_size: .; v_call: TRBV6-5; cdr3_aa: CASRLASTDTQYF; cdr3_nt: TGTGCCAGCAGGCTAGCTAGCACAGATACGCAGTATTTT
d_call: .; j_call: TRBJ1-5; clone_size: few; v_call: TRBV2; cdr3_aa: CASRDYGPQHF; cdr3_nt: TGTGCCAGCAGAGACTACGGGCCCCAGCATTTT
d_call: .; j_call: TRBJ2-4; clone_size: .; v_call: TRBV21-1; cdr3_aa: CASNSPCDRGKNIQYF; cdr3_nt: TGTGCCAGCAATTCCCCCTGCGACAGGGGAAAAAACATTCAGTACTTC
d_call: .; j_call: TRBJ2-3; clone_size: .; v_call: TRBV28; cdr3_aa: CASRTGDYSTDTQYF; cdr3_nt: TGTGCCAGCAGGACAGGAGACTATAGCACAGATACGCAGTATTTT
d_call: .; j_call: TRBJ2-7; clone_size: .; v_call: TRBV11-2; cdr3_aa: CASSPGEWRSSVSEQYF; cdr3_nt: TGCGCCAGCAGCCCCGGAGAGTGGCGCAGTAGCGTTTCCGAGCAGTACTTC
d_call: TRBD2; j_call: TRBJ2-1; clone_size: few; v_call: TRBV9; cdr3_aa: CASSVATLAGEDEQFF; cdr3_nt: TGTGCCAGCAGCGTAGCTACTTTAGCGGGGGAGGATGAGCAGTTCTTC
d_call: .; j_call: TRBJ2-5; clone_size: .; v_call: TRBV11-2; cdr3_aa: CASSLDGDFSETQYF; cdr3_nt: TGTGCCAGCAGCTTAGATGGGGACTTCAGTGAGACCCAGTACTTC
d_call: TRBD1; j_call: TRBJ1-2; clone_size: .; v_call: TRBV28; cdr3_aa: CASSSGGANYGYTF; cdr3_nt: TGTGCCAGCAGTTCAGGGGGCGCGAACTATGGCTACACCTTC
d_call: .; j_call: TRBJ1-3; clone_size: once; v_call: TRBV6-5; cdr3_aa: CASSYEGDSGNTIYF; cdr3_nt: TGTGCCAGCAGTTACGAGGGGGACTCTGGAAACACCATATATTTT
d_call: TRBD2; j_call: TRBJ2-1; clone_size: .; v_call: TRBV4-2; cdr3_aa: CASSQETSGNTGEQFF; cdr3_nt: TGTGCCAGCAGCCAAGAAACTAGCGGGAACACAGGTGAGCAGTTCTTC
d_call: TRBD2; j_call: TRBJ2-7; clone_size: .; v_call: TRBV19; cdr3_aa: CASSITNSGTEQYF; cdr3_nt: TGTGCCAGTAGTATAACGAATAGCGGGACCGAGCAGTACTTC
d_call: TRBD2; j_call: TRBJ2-2; clone_size: .; v_call: TRBV18; cdr3_aa: CASSPRTSGGTGELFF; cdr3_nt: TGTGCCAGCTCACCACGGACTAGCGGTGGCACCGGGGAGCTGTTTTTT
d_call: TRBD2; j_call: TRBJ2-2; clone_size: .; v_call: TRBV5-1; cdr3_aa: CASSLAGGTSRQNTGELFF; cdr3_nt: TGCGCCAGCAGCTTGGCCGGTGGGACTAGTCGGCAGAACACCGGGGAGCTGTTTTTT
d_call: TRBD1; j_call: TRBJ1-6; clone_size: few; v_call: TRBV5-1; cdr3_aa: CASSLGDRNSPLHF; cdr3_nt: TGCGCCAGCAGCTTGGGGGACAGAAATTCACCCCTCCACTTT
d_call: .; j_call: TRBJ1-4; clone_size: few; v_call: TRBV19; cdr3_aa: CASSPSAGGSNEKLFF; cdr3_nt: TGTGCCAGTAGTCCCAGCGCGGGGGGAAGTAATGAAAAACTGTTTTTT
d_call: TRBD1; j_call: TRBJ1-5; clone_size: .; v_call: TRBV7-9; cdr3_aa: CASSRGGGNQPQHF; cdr3_nt: TGTGCCAGCAGCCGAGGGGGCGGTAATCAGCCCCAGCATTTT
d_call: .; j_call: TRBJ2-1; clone_size: .; v_call: TRBV29-1; cdr3_aa: CSAHSGSVTYNEQFF; cdr3_nt: TGCAGCGCCCACAGCGGAAGCGTTACCTACAATGAGCAGTTCTTC
d_call: .; j_call: TRBJ1-2; clone_size: .; v_call: TRBV7-2; cdr3_aa: CASSLALGSGRAFGGYTF; cdr3_nt: TGTGCCAGCAGCTTAGCTCTGGGATCGGGCAGGGCCTTTGGTGGCTACACCTTC
d_call: TRBD2; j_call: TRBJ2-3; clone_size: few; v_call: TRBV28; cdr3_aa: CASSLGTSGTDTQYF; cdr3_nt: TGTGCCAGCAGTTTAGGGACTAGCGGCACAGATACGCAGTATTTT
d_call: .; j_call: TRBJ1-2; clone_size: .; v_call: TRBV6-1; cdr3_aa: CASSQTRTGGYTF; cdr3_nt: TGTGCCAGCAGCCAGACCAGGACTGGGGGCTACACCTTC
d_call: TRBD1; j_call: TRBJ1-1; clone_size: once; v_call: TRBV18; cdr3_aa: CASSPQGQGGGTEAFF; cdr3_nt: TGTGCCAGCTCACCTCAGGGACAGGGAGGTGGCACTGAAGCTTTCTTT
d_call: .; j_call: TRBJ1-2; clone_size: .; v_call: TRBV25-1; cdr3_aa: CASGEGNYGYTF; cdr3_nt: TGTGCCAGCGGGGAGGGAAACTATGGCTACACCTTC
d_call: TRBD1; j_call: TRBJ1-4; clone_size: few; v_call: TRBV6-1; cdr3_aa: CASRRGQPEKLFF; cdr3_nt: TGTGCCAGCAGGAGGGGACAGCCCGAAAAACTGTTTTTT
d_call: TRBD2; j_call: TRBJ2-1; clone_size: .; v_call: TRBV5-3; cdr3_aa: CARSLARLAGVFNEQFF; cdr3_nt: TGTGCCAGAAGCTTGGCCCGACTAGCGGGAGTATTCAATGAGCAGTTCTTC
d_call: TRBD2; j_call: TRBJ2-5; clone_size: .; v_call: TRBV7-9; cdr3_aa: CASSLALASGGGGETQYF; cdr3_nt: TGTGCCAGCAGCTTAGCGCTGGCTAGCGGGGGAGGAGGGGAGACCCAGTACTTC
d_call: TRBD1; j_call: TRBJ1-2; clone_size: .; v_call: TRBV9; cdr3_aa: CASSVAWSSTTNLRQGGQNYGYTF; cdr3_nt: TGTGCCAGCAGCGTAGCTTGGAGTTCAACGACAAACTTACGCCAAGGGGGCCAGAACTATGGCTACACCTTC
d_call: .; j_call: TRBJ2-5; clone_size: few; v_call: TRBV9; cdr3_aa: CASSVRGEGTQYF; cdr3_nt: TGTGCCAGCAGCGTCAGAGGAGAAGGGACCCAGTACTTC
d_call: .; j_call: TRBJ2-2; clone_size: .; v_call: TRBV19; cdr3_aa: CASYTGRNTGELFF; cdr3_nt: TGTGCCAGTTACACAGGACGCAACACCGGGGAGCTGTTTTTT
d_call: TRBD2; j_call: TRBJ2-5; clone_size: .; v_call: TRBV6-5; cdr3_aa: CASSLLAENQETQYF; cdr3_nt: TGTGCCAGCAGCCTTCTAGCGGAAAACCAAGAGACCCAGTACTTC
d_call: .; j_call: TRBJ1-3; clone_size: .; v_call: TRBV7-2; cdr3_aa: CASSLDSDTIYF; cdr3_nt: TGTGCCAGCAGCTTAGATTCGGACACCATATATTTT
d_call: TRBD2; j_call: TRBJ2-5; clone_size: once; v_call: TRBV28; cdr3_aa: CASSSAGVGETQYF; cdr3_nt: TGTGCCAGCAGTTCAGCGGGAGTTGGTGAGACCCAGTACTTC
d_call: .; j_call: TRBJ1-3; clone_size: .; v_call: TRBV10-1; cdr3_aa: CASSESAAGPGNTIYF; cdr3_nt: TGCGCCAGCAGTGAGTCAGCGGCAGGCCCTGGAAACACCATATATTTT
d_call: TRBD1; j_call: TRBJ2-3; clone_size: .; v_call: TRBV7-9; cdr3_aa: CASSSSPWTGGTDTQYF; cdr3_nt: TGTGCCAGCAGCTCATCACCTTGGACAGGGGGGACAGATACGCAGTATTTT
d_call: TRBD1; j_call: TRBJ2-7; clone_size: .; v_call: TRBV7-7; cdr3_aa: CASSQGQGAYEQYF; cdr3_nt: TGTGCTAGCAGCCAGGGACAGGGGGCCTACGAGCAGTACTTC
d_call: TRBD1; j_call: TRBJ2-3; clone_size: .; v_call: TRBV25-1; cdr3_aa: CASSYHRDRGTDTQYF; cdr3_nt: TGTGCCAGCAGTTATCACCGGGACAGGGGCACAGATACGCAGTATTTT
d_call: .; j_call: TRBJ1-1; clone_size: few; v_call: TRBV4-2; cdr3_aa: CASSQEGGGAEAFF; cdr3_nt: TGTGCCAGCAGCCAAGAAGGTGGGGGGGCTGAAGCTTTCTTT
d_call: .; j_call: TRBJ1-2; clone_size: .; v_call: TRBV6-1; cdr3_aa: CAIATGNYGYTF; cdr3_nt: TGTGCCATCGCTACAGGGAACTATGGCTACACCTTC
d_call: .; j_call: TRBJ2-1; clone_size: .; v_call: TRBV4-3; cdr3_aa: CASSQEVAPYNEQFF; cdr3_nt: TGCGCCAGCAGCCAGGAGGTAGCTCCATACAATGAGCAGTTCTTC
d_call: TRBD2; j_call: TRBJ2-7; clone_size: once; v_call: TRBV19; cdr3_aa: CASSKATSVSYEQYF; cdr3_nt: TGTGCCAGTAGTAAGGCGACTAGCGTCTCCTACGAGCAGTACTTC
d_call: TRBD1; j_call: TRBJ2-5; clone_size: .; v_call: TRBV2; cdr3_aa: CASSADRSETQYF; cdr3_nt: TGTGCCAGCAGCGCGGACAGGTCCGAGACCCAGTACTTC
d_call: .; j_call: TRBJ2-1; clone_size: .; v_call: TRBV5-1; cdr3_aa: CASSLAEGLGEQFF; cdr3_nt: TGCGCCAGCAGCTTGGCCGAGGGATTGGGTGAGCAGTTCTTC
d_call: .; j_call: TRBJ2-3; clone_size: once; v_call: TRBV9; cdr3_aa: CASSAPGDLRGPTDTQYF; cdr3_nt: TGTGCCAGCAGCGCCCCAGGGGACTTAAGGGGGCCCACAGATACGCAGTATTTT
d_call: TRBD1; j_call: TRBJ1-6; clone_size: once; v_call: TRBV9; cdr3_aa: CASSAGQGSSYNSPLHF; cdr3_nt: TGTGCCAGCAGCGCCGGACAGGGAAGCTCCTATAATTCACCCCTCCACTTT
d_call: .; j_call: TRBJ2-6; clone_size: few; v_call: TRBV6-1; cdr3_aa: CASTTLRSGANVLTF; cdr3_nt: TGTGCCAGCACAACCCTGCGCTCTGGGGCCAACGTCCTGACTTTC
d_call: TRBD2; j_call: TRBJ2-3; clone_size: .; v_call: TRBV7-2; cdr3_aa: CASSLLRGGTDTQYF; cdr3_nt: TGTGCCAGCAGCTTACTGCGGGGGGGCACAGATACGCAGTATTTT
d_call: TRBD1; j_call: TRBJ2-5; clone_size: .; v_call: TRBV7-2; cdr3_aa: CASRMGTAETQYF; cdr3_nt: TGTGCCAGCAGGATGGGGACAGCAGAGACCCAGTACTTC
d_call: .; j_call: TRBJ1-6; clone_size: once; v_call: TRBV9; cdr3_aa: CASSVEDRSPYNSPLHF; cdr3_nt: TGTGCCAGCAGCGTTGAAGACAGGAGCCCTTATAATTCACCCCTCCACTTT
d_call: TRBD1; j_call: TRBJ1-4; clone_size: .; v_call: TRBV7-2; cdr3_aa: CASSLETGGGEKLFF; cdr3_nt: TGTGCCAGCAGCTTAGAGACAGGGGGCGGTGAAAAACTGTTTTTT
d_call: .; j_call: TRBJ1-3; clone_size: .; v_call: TRBV4-1; cdr3_aa: CASSPVGRATGNTIYF; cdr3_nt: TGCGCCAGCAGCCCAGTAGGCAGGGCCACTGGAAACACCATATATTTT
d_call: .; j_call: TRBJ1-2; clone_size: .; v_call: TRBV6-6; cdr3_aa: CASSYSGGNYGYTF; cdr3_nt: TGTGCCAGCAGTTACTCGGGGGGGAACTATGGCTACACCTTC
d_call: TRBD2; j_call: TRBJ2-2; clone_size: .; v_call: TRBV2; cdr3_aa: CASTLAGLNTGELFF; cdr3_nt: TGTGCCAGCACCTTAGCGGGTCTGAACACCGGGGAGCTGTTTTTT
d_call: TRBD1; j_call: TRBJ1-2; clone_size: .; v_call: TRBV5-3; cdr3_aa: CARSPYRGRGGYTF; cdr3_nt: TGTGCCAGAAGCCCATACAGGGGGCGCGGGGGCTACACCTTC